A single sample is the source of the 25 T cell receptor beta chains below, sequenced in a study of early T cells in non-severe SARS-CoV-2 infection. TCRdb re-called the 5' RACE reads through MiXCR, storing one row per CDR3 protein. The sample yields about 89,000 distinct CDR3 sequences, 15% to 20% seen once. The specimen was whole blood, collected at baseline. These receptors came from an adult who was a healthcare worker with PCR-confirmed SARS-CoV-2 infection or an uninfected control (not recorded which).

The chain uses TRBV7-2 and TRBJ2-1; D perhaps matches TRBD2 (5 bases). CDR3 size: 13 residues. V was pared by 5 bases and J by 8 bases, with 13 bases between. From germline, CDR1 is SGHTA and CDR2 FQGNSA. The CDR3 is CASSPREFDEQFF. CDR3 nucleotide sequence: TGTGCCAGCAGCCCTAGGGAGTTCGATGAGCAGTTCTTC. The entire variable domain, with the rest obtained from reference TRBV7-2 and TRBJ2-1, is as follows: GAGVSQSPSNKVTEKGKDVELRCDPISGHTALYWYRQSLGQGLEFLIYFQGNSAPDKSGLPSDRFSAERTGGSVSTLTIQRTQQEDSAVYLCASSPREFDEQFFGPGTRLTVL.

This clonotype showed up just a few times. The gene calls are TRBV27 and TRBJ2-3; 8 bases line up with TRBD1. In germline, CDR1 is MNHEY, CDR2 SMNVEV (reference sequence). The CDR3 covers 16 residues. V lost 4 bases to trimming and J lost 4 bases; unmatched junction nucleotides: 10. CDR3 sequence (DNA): TGTGCCAGCAGTTCCCGGACAGGGACGGTCCCAGATACGCAGTATTTT. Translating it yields CASSSRTGTVPDTQYF.

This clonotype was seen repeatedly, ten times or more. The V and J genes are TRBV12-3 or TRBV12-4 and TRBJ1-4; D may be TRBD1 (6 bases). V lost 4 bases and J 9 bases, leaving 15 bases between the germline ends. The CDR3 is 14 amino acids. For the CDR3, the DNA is TGTGCCAGCAGTTCCGGGGGCGGCCGTCAAAAACTGTTTTTT. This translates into CASSSGGGRQKLFF.

CDR3 sequence reads: CASSTGPGLDTQYF. CDR3 coding DNA: TGTGCCAGCTCAACAGGTCCCGGGTTGGATACGCAGTATTTT. This rearrangement joins TRBV18 to TRBJ2-3; D may be TRBD1 (5 bases). Trimming removed 5 bases at V and 6 bases at J, with 15 bases between. The CDR3 is made up of 14 amino acids. Germline CDR1 and CDR2: KGHSH and LQKENI.

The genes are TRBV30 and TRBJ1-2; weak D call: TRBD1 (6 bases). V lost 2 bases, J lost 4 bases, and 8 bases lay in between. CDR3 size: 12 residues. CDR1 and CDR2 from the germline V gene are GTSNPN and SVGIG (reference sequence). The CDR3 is CAWSLDSYGYTF. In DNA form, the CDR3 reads TGTGCCTGGAGTCTGGACAGCTATGGCTACACCTTC.

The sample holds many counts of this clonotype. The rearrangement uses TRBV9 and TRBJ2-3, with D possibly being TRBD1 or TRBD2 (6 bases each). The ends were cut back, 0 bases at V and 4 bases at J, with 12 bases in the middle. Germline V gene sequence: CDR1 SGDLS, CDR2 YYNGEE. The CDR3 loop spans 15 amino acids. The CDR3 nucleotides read TGTGCCAGCAGCGTAGTGGGGGCGGGATCAGATACGCAGTATTTT. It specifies CASSVVGAGSDTQYF.

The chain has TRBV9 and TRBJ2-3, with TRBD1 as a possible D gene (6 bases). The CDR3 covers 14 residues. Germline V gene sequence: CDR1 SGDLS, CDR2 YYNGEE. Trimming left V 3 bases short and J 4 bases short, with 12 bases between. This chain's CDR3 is CASSEGDAPDTQYF. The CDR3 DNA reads TGTGCCAGCAGCGAGGGGGACGCCCCAGATACGCAGTATTTT.

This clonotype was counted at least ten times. In DNA, the CDR3 is TGTGCCAGCAGCCCAGGGACCCAAGAGACCCAGTACTTC. It is translated as CASSPGTQETQYF. The chain uses TRBV12-3 or TRBV12-4 and TRBJ2-5; the D gene could be TRBD1 or TRBD2 (5 bases each). The CDR3 loop spans 13 amino acids. V was shortened by 6 bases and J by 1 base, with 9 bases between the two germline ends.

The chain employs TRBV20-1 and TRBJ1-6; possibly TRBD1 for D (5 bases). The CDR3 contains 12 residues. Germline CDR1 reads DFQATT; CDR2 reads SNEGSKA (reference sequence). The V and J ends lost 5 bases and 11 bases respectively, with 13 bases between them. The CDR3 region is CSARGEQAPLHF. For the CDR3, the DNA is TGCAGTGCTCGGGGGGAACAGGCACCCCTCCACTTT.

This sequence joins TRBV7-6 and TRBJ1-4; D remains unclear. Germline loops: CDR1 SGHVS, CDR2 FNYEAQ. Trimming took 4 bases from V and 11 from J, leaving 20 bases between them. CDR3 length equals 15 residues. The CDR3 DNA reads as TGTGCCAGCAGCTCGGACCCTCGGGTAGATGGGAAACTGTTTTTT. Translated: CASSSDPRVDGKLFF.

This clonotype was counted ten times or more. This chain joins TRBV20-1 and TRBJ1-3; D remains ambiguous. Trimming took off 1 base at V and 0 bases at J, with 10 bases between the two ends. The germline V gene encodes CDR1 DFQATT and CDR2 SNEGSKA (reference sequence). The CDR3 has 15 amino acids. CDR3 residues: CSARVAGSSGNTIYF. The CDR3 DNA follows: TGCAGTGCTAGAGTGGCAGGAAGCTCTGGAAACACCATATATTTT.

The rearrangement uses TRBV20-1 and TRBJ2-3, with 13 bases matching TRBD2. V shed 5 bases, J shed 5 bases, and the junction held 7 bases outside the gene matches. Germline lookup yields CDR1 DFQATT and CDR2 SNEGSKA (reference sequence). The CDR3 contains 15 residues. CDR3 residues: CSAQLAGGRLDTQYF. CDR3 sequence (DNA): TGCAGTGCTCAACTAGCGGGAGGGCGTTTAGATACGCAGTATTTT.

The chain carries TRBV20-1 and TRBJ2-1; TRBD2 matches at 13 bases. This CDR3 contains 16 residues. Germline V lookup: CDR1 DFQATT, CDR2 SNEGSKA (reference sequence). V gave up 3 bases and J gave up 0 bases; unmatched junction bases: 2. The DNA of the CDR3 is TGCAGTGCTAGCGGGACTAGCGGGAACTCCTACAATGAGCAGTTCTTC. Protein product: CSASGTSGNSYNEQFF.

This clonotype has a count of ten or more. The CDR3 is CASSFNAPSQFF. Written as DNA, the CDR3 is TGTGCCAGCAGTTTCAACGCACCGTCACAGTTCTTC. The chain carries TRBV12-3 or TRBV12-4 and TRBJ2-1; D gene uncertain. V shed 3 bases and J shed 13 bases, with 13 bases lying between them. CDR3 length: 12 residues.

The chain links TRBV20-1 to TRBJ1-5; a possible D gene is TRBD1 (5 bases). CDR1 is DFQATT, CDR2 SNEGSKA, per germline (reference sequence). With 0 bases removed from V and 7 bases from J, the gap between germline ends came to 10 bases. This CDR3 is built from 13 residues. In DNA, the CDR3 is TGCAGTGCTAGAGATCAGCAGGGCCAGCCCCAGCATTTT. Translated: CSARDQQGQPQHF.

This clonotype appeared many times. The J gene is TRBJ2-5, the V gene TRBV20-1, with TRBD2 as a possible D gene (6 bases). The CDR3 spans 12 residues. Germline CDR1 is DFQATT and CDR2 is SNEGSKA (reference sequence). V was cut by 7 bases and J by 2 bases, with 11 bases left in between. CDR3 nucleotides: TGCAGTGTTGGGGGAGGACAAGAGACCCAGTACTTC. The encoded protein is CSVGGGQETQYF.

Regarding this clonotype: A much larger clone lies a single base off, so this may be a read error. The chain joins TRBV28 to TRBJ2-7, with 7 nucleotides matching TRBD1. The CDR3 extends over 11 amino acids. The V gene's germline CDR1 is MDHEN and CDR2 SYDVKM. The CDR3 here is CTSSNRGKQYF. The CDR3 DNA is TGTACCAGCAGTAACAGGGGAAAGCAGTACTTC.

CDR3 loop: CASSYSVHEQYF. In nucleotides, the CDR3 is TGTGCCAGCAGTTACTCTGTCCACGAGCAGTACTTC. This sequence joins TRBV6-6 and TRBJ2-7; D unclear. The CDR3 is 12 amino acids. The germline V gene has CDR1 MNHNY and CDR2 SVGAGI (reference sequence). V was clipped by 0 bases and J by 5 bases, with 5 bases between them.

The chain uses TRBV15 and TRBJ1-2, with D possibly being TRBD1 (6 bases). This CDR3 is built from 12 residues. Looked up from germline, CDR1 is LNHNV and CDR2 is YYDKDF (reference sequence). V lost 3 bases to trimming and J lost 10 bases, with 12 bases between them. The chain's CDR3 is CATSRWTANYTF. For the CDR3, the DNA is TGTGCCACCAGCAGGTGGACAGCTAACTACACCTTC.

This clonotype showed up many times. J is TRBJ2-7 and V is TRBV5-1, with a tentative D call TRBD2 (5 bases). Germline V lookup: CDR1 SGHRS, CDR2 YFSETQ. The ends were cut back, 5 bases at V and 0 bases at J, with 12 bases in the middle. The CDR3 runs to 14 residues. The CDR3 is CASSEGYSSYEQYF. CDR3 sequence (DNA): TGCGCCAGCAGTGAGGGATACTCCTCCTACGAGCAGTACTTC. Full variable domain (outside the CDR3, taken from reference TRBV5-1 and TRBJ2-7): KAGVTQTPRYLIKTRGQQVTLSCSPISGHRSVSWYQQTPGQGLQFLFEYFSETQRNKGNFPGRFSGRQFSNSRSEMNVSTLELGDSALYLCASSEGYSSYEQYFGPGTRLTVT.

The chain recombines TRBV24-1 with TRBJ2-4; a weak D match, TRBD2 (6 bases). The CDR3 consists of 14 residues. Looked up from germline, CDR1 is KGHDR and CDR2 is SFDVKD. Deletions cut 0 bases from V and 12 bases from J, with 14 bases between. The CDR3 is CATSDLQGRTGQYF. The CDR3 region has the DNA TGTGCCACCAGTGATTTGCAAGGGAGGACGGGTCAGTACTTC.

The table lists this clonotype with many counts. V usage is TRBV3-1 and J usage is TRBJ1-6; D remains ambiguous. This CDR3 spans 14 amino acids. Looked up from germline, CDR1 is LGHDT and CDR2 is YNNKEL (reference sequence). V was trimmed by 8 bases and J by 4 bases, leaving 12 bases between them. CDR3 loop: CASQNRKYNSPLHF. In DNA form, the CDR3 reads TGTGCCAGCCAAAACCGCAAGTATAATTCACCCCTCCACTTT.

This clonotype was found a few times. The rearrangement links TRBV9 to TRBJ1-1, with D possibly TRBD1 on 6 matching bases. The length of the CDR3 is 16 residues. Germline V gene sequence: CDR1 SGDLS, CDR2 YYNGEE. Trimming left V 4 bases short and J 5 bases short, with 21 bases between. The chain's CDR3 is CASSLSADSMSTEAFF. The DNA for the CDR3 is TGTGCCAGCAGCCTGTCCGCGGACAGCATGAGTACTGAAGCTTTCTTT. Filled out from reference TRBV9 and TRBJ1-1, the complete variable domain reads DSGVTQTPKHLITATGQRVTLRCSPRSGDLSVYWYQQSLDQGLQFLIQYYNGEERAKGNILERFSAQQFPDLHSELNLSSLELGDSALYFCASSLSADSMSTEAFFGQGTRLTVV.

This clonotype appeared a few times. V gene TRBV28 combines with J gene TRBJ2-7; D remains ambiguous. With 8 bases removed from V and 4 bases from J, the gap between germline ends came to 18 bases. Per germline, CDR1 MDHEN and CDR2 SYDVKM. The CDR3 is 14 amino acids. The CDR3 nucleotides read TGTGCCAGCGGGCCCCGGCTGATCATATACGAGCAGTACTTC. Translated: CASGPRLIIYEQYF.

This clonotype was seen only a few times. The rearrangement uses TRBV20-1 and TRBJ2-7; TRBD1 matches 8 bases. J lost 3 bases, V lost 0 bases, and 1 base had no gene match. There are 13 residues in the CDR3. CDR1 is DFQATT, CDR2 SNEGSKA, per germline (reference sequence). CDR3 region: CSARDDRGYEQYF. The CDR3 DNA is TGCAGTGCTAGAGACGACAGGGGCTACGAGCAGTACTTC.